These 29 T cell receptor beta chains share one sample of origin, sequenced in a study of graft-versus-host responses after intestinal transplantation. Their antigens remain unidentified. TCRdb keeps only in-frame clones here, not all; method: immunoSEQ multiplex PCR. The sample contains approximately 130,000 clones, 85% to 95% of which appear only once. Sequences were derived from unstimulated CD4+ T cells sorted from spleen or lymph node cells, sampled before intestinal transplant. Receptor source: a human donor who received an intestinal transplant.

This clone occurred once. The J gene is TRBJ1-6, the V gene TRBV6-5; D is undetermined. Trimming stripped 5 bases from V and 9 bases from J, with 17 bases between. The germline CDR1 and CDR2 sequences are MNHEY and SVGAGI. The CDR3 is 15 residues long. The CDR3 DNA reads TGTGCCAGCAGTCCTACGTGGAGTCAAGGTTCACCCCTCCACTTT. Its translation: CASSPTWSQGSPLHF.

The V and J genes are TRBV5-8 and TRBJ2-2; D might be TRBD2 (6 bases). In germline, CDR1 is SGHTS, CDR2 YDEGEE. This CDR3 has 16 residues. Trimming left V 5 bases short and J 7 bases short, with 21 bases between. In nucleotides, the CDR3 is TGTGCCAGCAGGGTCCGACTGACGGCGGGGAGCGGGGAGCTGTTTTTT. Amino acids: CASRVRLTAGSGELFF.

The chain is built from TRBV10-2 and TRBJ2-1, with 10 nucleotides matching TRBD2. V lost 7 bases, J lost 8 bases, and 5 bases stayed unmatched. The germline V gene has CDR1 WSHSY and CDR2 SAAADI. The CDR3 is made up of 13 amino acids. The CDR3 nucleotides read TGCGCCAGCAAATTAGCGGGGGGCGATGAGCAGTTCTTC. Protein product: CASKLAGGDEQFF.

The rearrangement uses TRBV5-1 and TRBJ2-3, with D possibly being TRBD1 or TRBD2 (6 bases each). V lost 0 bases and J lost 4, with 18 bases in between. The germline gives CDR1 SGHRS, CDR2 YFSETQ. The CDR3 has 17 residues. The CDR3 loop reads CASSLVGGLLYSDTQYF. DNA for the CDR3: TGCGCCAGCAGCTTGGTGGGGGGCCTACTGTATTCAGATACGCAGTATTTT.

The chain has TRBV29-1 and TRBJ1-1, with 7 bases lining up with TRBD1. The junction had 26 bases not matched to a gene; V was cut back by 1 base and J by 3 bases. CDR3 length equals 21 residues. Germline CDR1 and CDR2: SQVTM and ANQGSEA. CDR3 amino acids: CSVEAPLGVRDSGLRDTEAFF. The CDR3 DNA is TGCAGCGTTGAAGCCCCCCTAGGAGTCCGGGACAGTGGACTTAGGGACACTGAAGCTTTCTTT.

The chain is built from TRBV9 and TRBJ2-7; 8 nucleotides match TRBD2. The CDR3 has 16 amino acids. Germline V CDR1 and CDR2: SGDLS, YYNGEE. The junction had 11 bases not matched to a gene; V was cut back by 4 bases and J by 2 bases. CDR3 in DNA: TGTGCCAGCAGCCCCGGGGGAGCGGGGGTGCCCTACGAGCAGTACTTC. Encoded protein: CASSPGGAGVPYEQYF.

The chain carries TRBV5-1 and TRBJ1-1; D gene ambiguous. V was cut by 1 base and J by 1 base, with 8 bases left in between. The CDR3 is 14 residues long. Germline V CDR1 and CDR2: SGHRS, YFSETQ. CDR3 nucleotides: TGCGCCAGCAGCTTGTCGTTGGGGAACACTGAAGCTTTCTTT. Amino acid sequence: CASSLSLGNTEAFF.

This clone was detected only a few times. The V call is TRBV19, the J call TRBJ2-5, with unresolved D. CDR1 and CDR2 from the germline V gene are LNHDA and SQIVND (reference sequence). Trimming shortened V by 3 bases and J by 0 bases, and 5 bases separated the two germline ends. The CDR3 extends over 13 amino acids. CDR3 bases: TGTGCCAGTAGTATGCTTTACCAAGAGACCCAGTACTTC. Its translation is CASSMLYQETQYF.

The gene calls are TRBV10-3 and TRBJ2-3, with D perhaps assigned TRBD1 or TRBD2 (7 bases each). Between the trimmed V and J ends, which lost 7 bases and 5 bases, there was a span of 16 bases. The germline V gene encodes CDR1 ENHRY and CDR2 SYGVKD. This CDR3 has 14 amino acids. For the CDR3, the DNA is TGTGCCATCAACCAGGGGGGGGCCGTAGATACGCAGTATTTT. It specifies CAINQGGAVDTQYF.

The chain links TRBV14 to TRBJ1-6; no reliable D call. In germline, CDR1 is SGHDN, CDR2 FVKESK. V was pared by 1 base and J by 4 bases, with 17 bases between. This CDR3 spans 18 amino acids. In DNA form, the CDR3 reads TGTGCCAGCAGCCAAGGTCCCGGGAATAGAGGTTATAATTCACCCCTCCACTTT. It specifies CASSQGPGNRGYNSPLHF. The full variable domain, rest sourced from reference TRBV14 and TRBJ1-6, is EAGVTQFPSHSVIEKGQTVTLRCDPISGHDNLYWYRRVMGKEIKFLLHFVKESKQDESGMPNNRFLAERTGGTYSTLKVQPAELEDSGVYFCASSQGPGNRGYNSPLHFGNGTRLTVT.

V is TRBV23-1 and J is TRBJ1-3; 9 bases map to TRBD1. TRBV23-1 is treated as an ORF (open reading frame) with a function not yet certain. The V and J ends lost 2 bases and 5 bases, in that order; junction bases with no gene match: 13. The CDR3 is 18 amino acids. This chain's CDR3 is CASSQKPTGTGNRNTIYF. For the CDR3, the DNA is TGCGCCAGCAGTCAAAAACCGACCGGGACAGGGAATCGAAACACCATATATTTT.

The chain carries TRBV19 and TRBJ2-2; no clear D gene. The CDR3 has 14 residues. V was cut by 4 bases and J by 0 bases, with 6 bases left in between. The germline gives CDR1 LNHDA, CDR2 SQIVND (reference sequence). The CDR3 spells CASSRQSNTGELFF. The CDR3 bases are TGTGCCAGTAGTAGGCAGTCGAACACCGGGGAGCTGTTTTTT.

V and J are TRBV12-5 and TRBJ1-3, with 7 bases matching TRBD1. This CDR3 is built from 18 residues. Germline values: CDR1 LGHNT, CDR2 FRNRAP. The V gene end was trimmed by 0 bases and the J gene end by 2 bases; junction bases not matched to a gene: 10. This CDR3 reads CASGLVPPPDRAGNTIYF. The DNA for the CDR3 is TGTGCTAGTGGTTTGGTTCCACCCCCCGACAGGGCTGGAAACACCATATATTTT.

The chain recombines TRBV25-1 with TRBJ1-4; D is unclear. The germline gives CDR1 MGHDK, CDR2 SYGVNS. The V end was cut by 7 bases, the J end by 3 bases, with 15 bases between. This CDR3 has 15 amino acids. The chain's CDR3 is CASTPRQASNEKLFF. The CDR3 bases are TGTGCCAGCACCCCGCGGCAGGCTTCTAATGAAAAACTGTTTTTT.

This clone was observed once. The chain joins TRBV7-9 to TRBJ2-2; 10 positions agree with TRBD1. Trimming at V came to 4 bases and at J to 0 bases, leaving 8 bases not matched to a gene. Germline V lookup: CDR1 SEHNR, CDR2 FQNEAQ (reference sequence). The CDR3 is made up of 18 amino acids. In DNA form, the CDR3 reads TGTGCCAGCAGCTCCGACAGGGGGCGGGTGGCGAACACCGGGGAGCTGTTTTTT. This encodes CASSSDRGRVANTGELFF.

This chain uses TRBV7-2 with TRBJ2-5; D possibly matches TRBD1 or TRBD2 (5 bases each). Germline V gives CDR1 SGHTA, CDR2 FQGNSA. CDR3 length equals 19 residues. Trimming shortened V by 0 bases and J by 5 bases, and 25 bases separated the two germline ends. This chain's CDR3 is CASSLAITVGLAGRETQYF. The CDR3 DNA reads as TGTGCCAGCAGCTTAGCTATTACAGTGGGGCTAGCAGGAAGGGAGACCCAGTACTTC. Filled out from reference TRBV7-2 and TRBJ2-5, the complete variable domain reads GAGVSQSPSNKVTEKGKDVELRCDPISGHTALYWYRQSLGQGLEFLIYFQGNSAPDKSGLPSDRFSAERTGGSVSTLTIQRTQQEDSAVYLCASSLAITVGLAGRETQYFGPGTRLLVL.

The chain recombines TRBV7-9 with TRBJ2-7; 7 bases are shared with TRBD1. The CDR3 is made up of 15 amino acids. Germline assignment: CDR1 SEHNR and CDR2 FQNEAQ (reference sequence). Germline trimming cut 2 bases from V and 3 bases from J; bases unmatched to any gene: 7. CDR3 coding DNA: TGTGCCAGCAGCTTATCACAGGGGACACTCTACGAGCAGTACTTC. It yields the protein CASSLSQGTLYEQYF.

The V gene is TRBV7-2, the J gene TRBJ1-2; unclear D gene. The length of the CDR3 is 15 residues. Germline assignment: CDR1 SGHTA and CDR2 FQGNSA. V was pared by 3 bases and J by 8 bases, with 19 bases between. CDR3 sequence (DNA): TGTGCCAGCAGCTTTCGCCGGGATCAAAAGGAGGGCTACACCTTC. Translated: CASSFRRDQKEGYTF.

This chain links TRBV5-1 with TRBJ1-2; no definite D call. The CDR3 runs to 14 residues. Deletions cut 4 bases from V and 5 bases from J, with 15 bases between. CDR1 and CDR2 (germline): SGHRS, YFSETQ. The CDR3 is CASSPFHELYGYTF. CDR3 coding DNA: TGCGCCAGCAGCCCCTTCCATGAACTTTATGGCTACACCTTC.

The rearrangement joins TRBV5-1 to TRBJ1-3; D is unresolved. The germline V gene has CDR1 SGHRS and CDR2 YFSETQ. This CDR3 has 14 amino acids. V shed 1 base and J shed 0 bases, with 5 bases lying between them. CDR3 nucleotides: TGCGCCAGCAGCTTGACAGCCTCTGGAAACACCATATATTTT. Translating gives CASSLTASGNTIYF.

The V call is TRBV5-4, the J call TRBJ1-6; TRBD1 aligns across 7 bases. The CDR3 is made up of 15 amino acids. J was trimmed by 5 bases and V by 2 bases; bases with no gene match: 4. Germline CDR1 is SGHNT and CDR2 is YYREEE (reference sequence). The CDR3 coding sequence is TGTGCCAGCAGCTTCGACAGGGCCAATAATTCACCCCTCCACTTT. Translated: CASSFDRANNSPLHF.

The chain couples TRBV5-4 to TRBJ2-7; D might be TRBD1 (5 bases). The V end was cut by 0 bases, the J end by 5 bases, with 15 bases between. Germline CDR1 reads SGHNT; CDR2 reads YYREEE (reference sequence). This CDR3 has 15 amino acids. CDR3 residues: CASSLGSGWLHEQYF. The CDR3 DNA reads TGTGCCAGCAGCTTGGGGTCAGGGTGGCTCCACGAGCAGTACTTC.

The V gene is TRBV10-3, the J gene TRBJ2-3; 7 positions agree with TRBD2. Looked up from germline, CDR1 is ENHRY and CDR2 is SYGVKD. The CDR3 is 14 amino acids. Germline trimming cut 2 bases from V and 1 base from J; bases unmatched to any gene: 0. The CDR3 sequence: CAISETSGTDTQYF. CDR3 in DNA: TGTGCCATCAGTGAGACTAGCGGCACAGATACGCAGTATTTT.

This chain connects TRBV5-1 to TRBJ2-3; D gene uncertain. Germline lookup yields CDR1 SGHRS and CDR2 YFSETQ. There are 14 residues in the CDR3. With 0 bases removed from V and 8 bases from J, the gap between germline ends came to 13 bases. For the CDR3, the DNA is TGCGCCAGCAGCTTGGACCCCTCCACGGGTACGCAGTATTTT. The encoded protein is CASSLDPSTGTQYF.

The chain has TRBV29-1 and TRBJ2-2; D not resolved. Germline V lookup: CDR1 SQVTM, CDR2 ANQGSEA. The CDR3 extends over 12 amino acids. Deletions cut 5 bases from V and 2 bases from J, with 6 bases between. The chain's CDR3 is CSVRVNTGELFF. In nucleotides, the CDR3 is TGCAGCGTTCGGGTAAACACCGGGGAGCTGTTTTTT.

In DNA form, the CDR3 reads TGCGCCAGCAGCGGGAGGCCCCAAGAGACCCAGTACTTC. It translates to CASSGRPQETQYF. The chain uses TRBV5-1 and TRBJ2-5, with a possible D match to TRBD2 (6 bases). The CDR3 loop spans 13 amino acids. Germline V lookup: CDR1 SGHRS, CDR2 YFSETQ. The germline V and J ends were trimmed by 4 bases and 1 base, with 8 bases remaining between them.

J is TRBJ2-7 and V is TRBV6-5, with 7 positions matching TRBD1. V lost 0 bases and J lost 2; bases outside the gene matches: 4. The CDR3 length is 15 residues. Germline CDR1 and CDR2: MNHEY and SVGAGI. CDR3 DNA sequence: TGTGCCAGCAGTTACTCGGACAGGCAGGCCTACGAGCAGTACTTC. Residues: CASSYSDRQAYEQYF.

The chain carries TRBV7-9 and TRBJ1-5, with D uncertain. The CDR3 runs to 13 residues. Trimming stripped 1 base from V and 7 bases from J, with 8 bases between. Looked up from germline, CDR1 is SEHNR and CDR2 is FQNEAQ (reference sequence). The CDR3 protein is CASSLEAGQPQHF. CDR3 DNA: TGTGCCAGCAGCTTAGAGGCAGGACAGCCCCAGCATTTT.

This clone came up once. V is TRBV6-5 and J is TRBJ1-6; no firm D call. V was pared by 8 bases and J by 5 bases, with 7 bases between. CDR1 MNHEY and CDR2 SVGAGI come from the germline V gene. The CDR3 runs 12 residues. CDR3 sequence (DNA): TGTGCCAGCGATGGGAATAATTCACCCCTCCACTTT. Protein sequence: CASDGNNSPLHF.